The 11 T cell receptor beta chains listed next were all sequenced from one sample in a study of Graves' ophthalmopathy and Graves' hyperthyroidism. The TCR beta CDR3 regions underwent amplification from RNA transcripts. RT-PCR was first run with HTBI primers, then multiplex PCR in a second round. One entry per CDR3 protein results from TCRdb running MiXCR on the multiplex PCR reads. Among approximately 500,000 distinct CDR3 sequences, approximately 15% were seen once, and the ten largest hold approximately 9.8%. The material sequenced was blood. The receptors shown here come from a young woman with Graves' ophthalmopathy.

This clonotype has ten or more counts. The chain has TRBV12-3 or TRBV12-4 and TRBJ2-7; the match to TRBD1 covers 8 bases. V shed 5 bases, J shed 5 bases, and the junction held 14 bases outside the gene matches. The CDR3 contains 16 residues. The CDR3 protein is CASSPRATGVGHEQYF. CDR3 DNA: TGTGCCAGCAGTCCGAGGGCGACAGGGGTTGGACACGAGCAGTACTTC.

There are many counts of this clonotype. The chain joins TRBV11-1 to TRBJ1-1; 9 positions agree with TRBD1. V gave up 5 bases and J gave up 0 bases; unmatched junction bases: 10. Germline V CDR1 and CDR2: SGHAT, FQDESV (reference sequence). CDR3 length: 17 residues. CDR3 amino acids: CASSTETGGTMNTEAFF. CDR3 in DNA: TGTGCCAGCAGCACGGAGACAGGGGGGACCATGAACACTGAAGCTTTCTTT.

This clonotype was seen ten or more times. The V gene is TRBV29-1, the J gene TRBJ2-5; D is unresolved. Looked up from germline, CDR1 is SQVTM and CDR2 is ANQGSEA. Trimming removed 3 bases from V and 5 bases from J, with 10 bases in between. This CDR3 spans 12 amino acids. Here the CDR3 DNA reads TGCAGCGTTGAGGTCCGGACGGAGACCCAGTACTTC. This encodes CSVEVRTETQYF. The full variable domain, its missing parts supplied by reference TRBV29-1 and TRBJ2-5, is SAVISQKPSRDICQRGTSLTIQCQVDSQVTMMFWYRQQPGQSLTLIATANQGSEATYESGFVIDKFPISRPNLTFSTLTVSNMSPEDSSIYLCSVEVRTETQYFGPGTRLLVL.

This clonotype has at least ten counts. The rearrangement links TRBV28 to TRBJ2-6, with D uncertain. Germline CDR1 MDHEN, CDR2 SYDVKM. Trimming cost V 5 bases and J 0 bases, with 17 bases left between them. This CDR3 has 18 residues. In DNA form, the CDR3 reads TGTGCCAGCAGTCAGCCTAAGGGCGGTACCTCTGGGGCCAACGTCCTGACTTTC. It is translated as CASSQPKGGTSGANVLTF.

The genes are TRBV3-1 and TRBJ1-1; D is undetermined. The CDR3 is made up of 15 amino acids. Germline assignment: CDR1 LGHDT and CDR2 YNNKEL (reference sequence). Between the trimmed V and J ends, which lost 4 bases and 5 bases, there was a span of 17 bases. The CDR3 sequence is CASSPYRAPETEAFF. In nucleotides, the CDR3 is TGTGCCAGCAGCCCCTACCGGGCCCCCGAGACTGAAGCTTTCTTT.

This clonotype was detected only a few times. CDR3 nucleotides: TGTGCCAGCGCCTTAATAAGCGGGAGGTTCGACACCGGGGAGCTGTTTTTT. Encoded protein: CASALISGRFDTGELFF. This sequence joins TRBV6-1 and TRBJ2-2; 9 bases are shared with TRBD2. Germline V lookup: CDR1 MNHNS, CDR2 SASEGT. J gave up 3 bases and V 8 bases, and 13 bases lay outside the gene matches. The CDR3 extends over 17 amino acids.

This clonotype was counted only a few times. This may be a read error: a much more frequent sequence differs by one nucleotide. The chain has TRBV30 and TRBJ2-7; TRBD1 matches at 7 bases. CDR3 length equals 13 residues. Germline assignment: CDR1 GTSNPN and CDR2 SVGIG (reference sequence). The trim removed 1 base at V and 0 bases at J, leaving 0 bases unmatched. CDR3 residues: CAWSGDSSYEQYF. As DNA, the CDR3 is TGTGCCTGGAGTGGGGACAGCTCCTACGAGCAGTACTTC.

This clonotype was found many times. The chain has TRBV10-3 and TRBJ1-6, with 9 bases lining up with TRBD1. V shed 10 bases, J shed 8 bases, and the junction held 6 bases outside the gene matches. The CDR3 has 13 residues. The germline CDR1 and CDR2 sequences are ENHRY and SYGVKD. Here the CDR3 reads CATKGQGHSPLHF. CDR3 coding DNA: TGTGCCACAAAGGGACAGGGTCATTCACCCCTCCACTTT.

This clonotype was observed at least ten times. The rearrangement links TRBV6-1 to TRBJ1-2, with D perhaps TRBD1 (5 bases). CDR1 is MNHNS and CDR2 is SASEGT in the germline V gene. Trimming removed 7 bases at V and 5 bases at J, with 11 bases between. This CDR3 region has 12 residues. The CDR3 sequence: CASKGTLYGYTF. Written as DNA, the CDR3 is TGTGCCAGCAAGGGGACCCTGTATGGCTACACCTTC.

This clonotype was seen ten or more times. The chain couples TRBV12-3 or TRBV12-4 to TRBJ2-7; 11 bases match TRBD2. This CDR3 comprises 14 residues. The junction had 9 bases not matched to a gene; V was cut back by 7 bases and J by 7 bases. In nucleotides, the CDR3 is TGTGCCAGCATTCGTAGCGGGGGGGCCAAAGAGCAGTACTTC. It translates to CASIRSGGAKEQYF.

J is TRBJ1-5 and V is TRBV19; a weak D match, TRBD1 (6 bases). The CDR3 length is 14 residues. Trimming shortened V by 6 bases and J by 6 bases, and 15 bases separated the two germline ends. Germline CDR1 reads LNHDA; CDR2 reads SQIVND (reference sequence). The CDR3 DNA reads as TGTGCCAGTAGCCCCGGAAGGGGGGGTCAGCCCCAGCATTTT. Its protein product is CASSPGRGGQPQHF.